This T cell receptor (beta chain) stems from a study of T cells in Graves' hyperthyroidism and ophthalmopathy. RNA transcripts provided the source from which TCR beta CDR3 regions were amplified. The study used the HTBI primer set for a first-round RT-PCR of the TCR CDR3. One entry per CDR3 protein, called by TCRdb with MiXCR from the multiplex PCR reads. The sample carries about 420,000 distinct CDR3 sequences, roughly 14% recorded once. After removal of 8 bases from V and 2 bases from J, the junction contained 7 bases not matched to a gene. Germline V gene lookup returns CDR1 SEHNR and CDR2 FQNEAQ (reference sequence). CDR3 length equals 14 residues.

The chain joins TRBV7-9 to TRBJ2-3, with TRBD2 matching 7 bases. This clonotype was sampled from a woman aged 18-29 years with Graves' hyperthyroidism. The source material was blood. The CDR3 region is CASQLAEDTDTQYF. The CDR3 nucleotides read TGTGCCAGCCAGCTAGCGGAGGACACAGATACGCAGTATTTT. Drawing the rest from reference TRBV7-9 and TRBJ2-3, the complete variable domain is DTGVSQNPRHKITKRGQNVTFRCDPISEHNRLYWYRQTLGQGPEFLTYFQNEAQLEKSRLLSDRFSAERPKGSFSTLEIQRTEQGDSAMYLCASQLAEDTDTQYFGPGTRLTVL.